A selection of T cell receptor beta chains follows, all from one sample in a study of T-cell reconstitution after alpha-beta-depleted transplantation in children. Each CDR3 protein gets one entry after TCRdb re-called the PCR reads with MiXCR. The data show 200,000 to 250,000 distinct CDR3 sequences, about 8.2% seen once. Source: PBMCs, mostly from graft donor cells, taken 360 days after TCRalphabeta/CD19-depleted stem cell transplant. These receptors all stem from a male patient under 10 years old who had a stem cell transplant for acute myeloid leukemia, so the T cells may come from the graft donor. CDR3s include the opening cysteine and the closing phenylalanine or tryptophan. Each record gives: V gene, clone size, D gene, J gene, CDR3 protein, CDR3 DNA. The D gene is left open where the match is weak. The listing skips clone size in some rows; elsewhere it reads once, few, many or a size class.

V gene: TRBV11-2
clone size: many
D gene: NA
J gene: TRBJ2-5
CDR3 protein: CASSFGVQETQYF
CDR3 DNA: TGTGCCAGCAGCTTCGGGGTTCAAGAGACCCAGTACTTC

V gene: TRBV7-2
clone size: NA
D gene: NA
J gene: TRBJ2-7
CDR3 protein: CASSLAGGSSYEQYF
CDR3 DNA: TGTGCCAGCAGCTTAGCCGGGGGTAGCTCCTACGAGCAGTACTTC

V gene: TRBV20-1
clone size: NA
D gene: NA
J gene: TRBJ2-5
CDR3 protein: CSASPGRGREETQYF
CDR3 DNA: TGCAGTGCTAGCCCCGGAAGGGGCCGAGAGGAGACCCAGTACTTC

V gene: TRBV10-1
clone size: NA
D gene: TRBD2
J gene: TRBJ2-3
CDR3 protein: CASSEFGGGAADTQYF
CDR3 DNA: TGCGCCAGCAGTGAGTTCGGCGGGGGGGCCGCAGATACGCAGTATTTT

V gene: TRBV7-8
clone size: NA
D gene: NA
J gene: TRBJ1-5
CDR3 protein: CASSRAGSNQPQHF
CDR3 DNA: TGTGCCAGCAGCCGGGCGGGAAGCAATCAGCCCCAGCATTTT

V gene: TRBV20-1
clone size: few
D gene: TRBD2
J gene: TRBJ2-7
CDR3 protein: CSADTSGSSYEQYF
CDR3 DNA: TGCAGTGCTGATACTAGCGGGAGCTCCTACGAGCAGTACTTC

V gene: TRBV5-1
clone size: NA
D gene: TRBD1
J gene: TRBJ1-5
CDR3 protein: CASSSTGLGGQPQHF
CDR3 DNA: TGCGCCAGCAGCTCGACAGGGTTGGGGGGACAGCCCCAGCATTTT

V gene: TRBV27
clone size: many
D gene: NA
J gene: TRBJ2-2
CDR3 protein: CASRTARSGELFF
CDR3 DNA: TGTGCCAGCAGAACCGCCAGGTCCGGGGAGCTGTTTTTT

V gene: TRBV29-1
clone size: few
D gene: TRBD1
J gene: TRBJ2-5
CDR3 protein: CSVRDRGQETQYF
CDR3 DNA: TGCAGCGTTCGCGACAGGGGTCAAGAGACCCAGTACTTC

V gene: TRBV29-1
clone size: many
D gene: NA
J gene: TRBJ2-4
CDR3 protein: CSVKRVLAKNIQYF
CDR3 DNA: TGCAGCGTTAAGAGGGTCTTAGCCAAAAACATTCAGTACTTC

V gene: TRBV6-1
clone size: few
D gene: NA
J gene: TRBJ2-7
CDR3 protein: CASSDGRGVSEQYF
CDR3 DNA: TGTGCCAGCAGTGACGGGCGGGGAGTAAGTGAGCAGTACTTC

V gene: TRBV12-3/TRBV12-4
clone size: few
D gene: TRBD2
J gene: TRBJ2-3
CDR3 protein: CASRIAGDLADTQYF
CDR3 DNA: TGTGCCAGCAGAATAGCGGGAGATCTGGCAGATACGCAGTATTTT

V gene: TRBV29-1
clone size: many
D gene: NA
J gene: TRBJ2-3
CDR3 protein: CSMWWGGTDTQYF
CDR3 DNA: TGCAGCATGTGGTGGGGGGGCACAGATACGCAGTATTTT

V gene: TRBV21-1
clone size: many
D gene: NA
J gene: TRBJ2-7
CDR3 protein: CASRGTGTYYEQYF
CDR3 DNA: TGTGCCAGCAGGGGAACCGGGACCTACTACGAGCAGTACTTC

V gene: TRBV20-1
clone size: many
D gene: TRBD2
J gene: TRBJ2-1
CDR3 protein: CSARPASGHNEQFF
CDR3 DNA: TGCAGTGCTAGGCCCGCTAGCGGACACAATGAGCAGTTCTTC

V gene: TRBV20-1
clone size: many
D gene: NA
J gene: TRBJ1-1
CDR3 protein: CSARGDRGWTEAFF
CDR3 DNA: TGCAGTGCTAGAGGGGATCGAGGGTGGACTGAAGCTTTCTTT

V gene: TRBV12-3/TRBV12-4
clone size: few
D gene: TRBD2
J gene: TRBJ2-3
CDR3 protein: CASSVGLAGLVDTQYF
CDR3 DNA: TGTGCCAGCAGTGTCGGACTAGCGGGATTGGTTGATACGCAGTATTTT

V gene: TRBV4-3
clone size: many
D gene: TRBD2
J gene: TRBJ2-7
CDR3 protein: CASSQGAGVPYEQYF
CDR3 DNA: TGCGCCAGCAGCCAAGGAGCGGGAGTTCCTTACGAGCAGTACTTC

V gene: TRBV12-3/TRBV12-4
clone size: NA
D gene: TRBD1
J gene: TRBJ1-4
CDR3 protein: CASSFAGGGEKLFF
CDR3 DNA: TGTGCCAGCAGTTTTGCAGGGGGAGGTGAAAAACTGTTTTTT

V gene: TRBV4-2
clone size: few
D gene: NA
J gene: TRBJ1-1
CDR3 protein: CASSQVTGGEAFF
CDR3 DNA: TGTGCCAGCAGCCAAGTAACGGGGGGTGAAGCTTTCTTT

V gene: TRBV29-1
clone size: NA
D gene: TRBD1
J gene: TRBJ2-2
CDR3 protein: CSVGLTGGEIGELFF
CDR3 DNA: TGCAGCGTTGGTTTGACAGGGGGCGAAATCGGGGAGCTGTTTTTT

V gene: TRBV24-1
clone size: few
D gene: NA
J gene: TRBJ2-2
CDR3 protein: CATSDSGYRTGELFF
CDR3 DNA: TGTGCCACCAGTGATTCAGGGTACCGTACCGGGGAGCTGTTTTTT

V gene: TRBV29-1
clone size: NA
D gene: NA
J gene: TRBJ2-5
CDR3 protein: CSVETGRAVETQYF
CDR3 DNA: TGCAGCGTTGAAACCGGCAGGGCAGTAGAGACCCAGTACTTC

V gene: TRBV28
clone size: NA
D gene: TRBD1
J gene: TRBJ1-6
CDR3 protein: CASSPWTGASPLHF
CDR3 DNA: TGTGCCAGCAGCCCCTGGACAGGGGCTTCACCCCTCCACTTT